Listed here are 17 T cell receptor beta chains from one sample, sequenced in a study of blood T cell repertoires in COVID-19. Measured with immunoSEQ multiplex PCR; TCRdb has only the in-frame clones, and not every one. The data contain 270,000 or so clones, roughly 80% of them singletons. The sequenced material came from peripheral blood. The receptors here all came from a woman aged 45-60 years who had recovered from COVID-19.

V usage is TRBV12-3 or TRBV12-4 and J usage is TRBJ2-2; D is unresolved. V lost 3 bases and J lost 6, with 2 bases in between. The CDR3 runs to 11 residues. DNA of the CDR3: TGTGCCAGCAGTTTCGCCGGGGAGCTGTTTTTT. This sequence encodes CASSFAGELFF.

The V and J genes are TRBV18 and TRBJ2-3, with 8 bases fitting TRBD2. This CDR3 comprises 15 residues. Germline assignment: CDR1 KGHSH and CDR2 LQKENI. V lost 5 bases, J lost 0 bases, and 4 bases stayed unmatched. The CDR3 loop reads CASSITSGSTDTQYF. For the CDR3, the DNA is TGTGCCAGCTCAATAACTAGCGGTAGCACAGATACGCAGTATTTT.

The genes are TRBV19 and TRBJ1-1, with D perhaps matching TRBD1 (5 bases). This CDR3 is built from 15 residues. V was shortened by 3 bases and J by 4 bases, with 15 bases between the two germline ends. CDR1 and CDR2 (germline): LNHDA, SQIVND (reference sequence). The CDR3 nucleotides are TGTGCCAGTAGTATCGTCCTGGGGGAGGGCACTGAAGCTTTCTTT. It yields the protein CASSIVLGEGTEAFF. The full variable domain, rest sourced from reference TRBV19 and TRBJ1-1, is DGGITQSPKYLFRKEGQNVTLSCEQNLNHDAMYWYRQDPGQGLRLIYYSQIVNDFQKGDIAEGYSVSREKKESFPLTVTSAQKNPTAFYLCASSIVLGEGTEAFFGQGTRLTVV.

The chain is built from TRBV28 and TRBJ2-3; TRBD1 matches at 10 bases. The ends lost 6 bases at V and 1 base at J; junction bases unmatched: 4. CDR3 length: 15 residues. Germline V gene sequence: CDR1 MDHEN, CDR2 SYDVKM. This CDR3 reads CASSTGTGGTDTQYF. The CDR3 bases are TGTGCCAGCAGCACCGGGACAGGGGGCACAGATACGCAGTATTTT.

The CDR3 bases are TGCAGTGCTAGTCCCTATCTTATCTCCTACGAGCAGTACTTC. Protein sequence: CSASPYLISYEQYF. This sequence joins TRBV20-1 and TRBJ2-7; D is ambiguous. Between the trimmed V and J ends, which lost 3 bases and 0 bases, there was a span of 12 bases. The CDR3 consists of 14 residues. Germline V gene data show CDR1 as DFQATT and CDR2 as SNEGSKA (reference sequence).

This chain joins TRBV28 and TRBJ1-5; D is uncertain. Germline V gene sequence: CDR1 MDHEN, CDR2 SYDVKM. V was trimmed by 10 bases and J by 1 base, leaving 14 bases between them. The CDR3 contains 14 residues. CDR3 protein: CATKTPGSNQPQHF. The CDR3, as DNA: TGTGCCACCAAGACACCGGGGAGCAATCAGCCCCAGCATTTT.

The chain joins TRBV7-9 to TRBJ1-4; D not certain. This CDR3 has 14 amino acids. V was pared by 5 bases and J by 7 bases, with 14 bases between. Germline loops: CDR1 SEHNR, CDR2 FQNEAQ (reference sequence). CDR3 nucleotides: TGTGCCAGCAGCCCCGGGGTGGAGGGTGAAAAACTGTTTTTT. Translating gives CASSPGVEGEKLFF.

V usage is TRBV28 and J usage is TRBJ1-4; a possible D gene is TRBD1 (6 bases). Germline V lookup: CDR1 MDHEN, CDR2 SYDVKM. The CDR3 has 16 residues. The V end lost 4 bases, the J end lost 4 bases, and 16 bases lay between the germline ends. The CDR3 nucleotides read TGTGCCAGCAGTTCGCAACGGGACACCGGTAATGAAAAACTGTTTTTT. It codes for CASSSQRDTGNEKLFF. Variable domain in full (rest from reference TRBV28 and TRBJ1-4): DVKVTQSSRYLVKRTGEKVFLECVQDMDHENMFWYRQDPGLGLRLIYFSYDVKMKEKGDIPEGYSVSREKKERFSLILESASTNQTSMYLCASSSQRDTGNEKLFFGSGTQLSVL.

The chain is built from TRBV5-1 and TRBJ1-1, with TRBD1 matching 10 bases. The CDR3 is 15 amino acids. V trimming: 4 bases; J trimming: 2 bases; junction bases outside the gene matches: 5. CDR1 SGHRS and CDR2 YFSETQ come from the germline V gene. As DNA, the CDR3 is TGCGCCAGCAGCCAGAGACAGGGGGCTAACACTGAAGCTTTCTTT. As protein: CASSQRQGANTEAFF.

The chain has TRBV18 and TRBJ2-3, with 14 bases fitting TRBD2. Germline loops: CDR1 KGHSH, CDR2 LQKENI. This CDR3 has 18 amino acids. After removal of 6 bases from V and 0 bases from J, the junction contained 8 bases not matched to a gene. The CDR3 coding sequence is TGTGCCAGCTCTCCGGGACTAGCGGGAGCGGCTAGCACAGATACGCAGTATTTT. Protein sequence: CASSPGLAGAASTDTQYF.

This chain joins TRBV11-2 and TRBJ1-2; the match to TRBD1 covers 9 bases. The V segment lost 5 bases and the J segment 6 bases; nucleotides outside the gene matches: 16. This CDR3 is 17 amino acids long. Germline CDR1 SGHAT, CDR2 FQNNGV. This CDR3 is CASSDVPGQGGGNGYTF. CDR3 coding DNA: TGTGCCAGCAGCGACGTCCCGGGACAGGGAGGGGGGAATGGCTACACCTTC.

The chain carries TRBV6-5 and TRBJ1-1; the match to TRBD1 covers 7 bases. V lost 6 bases and J lost 0; bases outside the gene matches: 7. The CDR3 is 15 residues long. The V gene's germline CDR1 is MNHEY and CDR2 SVGAGI. In DNA, the CDR3 is TGTGCCAGCAGAAGATCGGGACAGATGAACACTGAAGCTTTCTTT. Translating gives CASRRSGQMNTEAFF.

The rearrangement uses TRBV6-4 and TRBJ1-1; D gene unclear. The CDR3 sequence is 14 residues long. With 4 bases removed from V and 6 bases from J, the gap between germline ends came to 15 bases. Germline loops: CDR1 MRHNA, CDR2 SNTAGT. The CDR3 nucleotides read TGTGCCAGCAGTGTCATCTCGGGAGCCTCTGAAGCTTTCTTT. Amino acid sequence: CASSVISGASEAFF.

CDR3 DNA sequence: TGTGCCAGAAGCTTGCGGGGGGGAGGGCCCCAGCATTTT. This codes for CARSLRGGGPQHF. The J gene is TRBJ1-5, the V gene TRBV5-3, with D possibly TRBD1 on 5 matching bases. TRBV5-3 is designated an ORF whose function remains uncertain. There are 13 residues in the CDR3. Trimming pared 1 base from V and 9 bases from J, leaving 11 bases between.

The gene calls are TRBV19 and TRBJ2-7, with D possibly TRBD1 on 6 matching bases. The CDR3 totals 14 residues. The V and J ends lost 6 bases and 3 bases respectively, with 15 bases between them. Germline V gives CDR1 LNHDA, CDR2 SQIVND (reference sequence). The CDR3 sequence: CASRRQEGRYEQYF. The CDR3, as DNA: TGTGCCAGTAGAAGACAGGAAGGACGCTACGAGCAGTACTTC. Together with reference TRBV19 and TRBJ2-7, the CDR3 gives the full variable domain: DGGITQSPKYLFRKEGQNVTLSCEQNLNHDAMYWYRQDPGQGLRLIYYSQIVNDFQKGDIAEGYSVSREKKESFPLTVTSAQKNPTAFYLCASRRQEGRYEQYFGPGTRLTVT.

The V call is TRBV28, the J call TRBJ1-1; D unresolved. There are 15 residues in the CDR3. Germline lookup yields CDR1 MDHEN and CDR2 SYDVKM. Trimming left V 4 bases short and J 1 base short, with 13 bases between. The CDR3 sequence is CASSSGPGSNTEAFF. DNA for the CDR3: TGTGCCAGCAGTTCCGGCCCGGGGTCGAACACTGAAGCTTTCTTT.

The chain couples TRBV29-1 to TRBJ2-5; D possibly corresponds to TRBD1 (6 bases). V shed 2 bases and J shed 2 bases, with 9 bases lying between them. The CDR3 runs to 13 residues. Germline lookup yields CDR1 SQVTM and CDR2 ANQGSEA. CDR3 loop: CSVEWGQQETQYF. As DNA, the CDR3 is TGCAGCGTTGAATGGGGGCAGCAAGAGACCCAGTACTTC.